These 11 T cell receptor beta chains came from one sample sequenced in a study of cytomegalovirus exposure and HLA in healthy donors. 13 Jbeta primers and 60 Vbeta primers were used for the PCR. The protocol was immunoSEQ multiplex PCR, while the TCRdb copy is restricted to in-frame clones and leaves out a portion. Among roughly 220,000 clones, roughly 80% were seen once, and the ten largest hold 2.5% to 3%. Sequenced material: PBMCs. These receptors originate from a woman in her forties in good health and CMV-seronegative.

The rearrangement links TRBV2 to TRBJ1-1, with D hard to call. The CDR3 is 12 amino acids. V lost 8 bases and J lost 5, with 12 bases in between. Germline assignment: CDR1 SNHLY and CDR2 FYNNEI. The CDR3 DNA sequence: TGTGCCAGCGTACACCCGGGGACTGAAGCTTTCTTT. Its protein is CASVHPGTEAFF.

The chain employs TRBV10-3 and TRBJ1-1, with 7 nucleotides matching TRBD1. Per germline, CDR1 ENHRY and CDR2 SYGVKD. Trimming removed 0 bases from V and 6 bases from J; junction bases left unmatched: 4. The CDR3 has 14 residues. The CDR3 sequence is CAISESTGLAEAFF. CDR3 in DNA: TGTGCCATCAGTGAGTCGACAGGGCTCGCTGAAGCTTTCTTT.

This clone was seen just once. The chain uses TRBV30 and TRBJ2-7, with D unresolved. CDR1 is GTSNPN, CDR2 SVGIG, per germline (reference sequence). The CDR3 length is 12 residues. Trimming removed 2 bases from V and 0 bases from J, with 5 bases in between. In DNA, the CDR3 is TGTGCCTGGAGTTCCCTCTCCTACGAGCAGTACTTC. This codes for CAWSSLSYEQYF.

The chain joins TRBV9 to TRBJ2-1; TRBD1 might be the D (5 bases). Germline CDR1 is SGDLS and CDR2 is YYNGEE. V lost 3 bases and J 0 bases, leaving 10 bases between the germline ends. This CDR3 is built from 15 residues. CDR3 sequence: CASSGQISSYNEQFF. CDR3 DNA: TGTGCCAGCAGCGGACAGATTAGCTCCTACAATGAGCAGTTCTTC.

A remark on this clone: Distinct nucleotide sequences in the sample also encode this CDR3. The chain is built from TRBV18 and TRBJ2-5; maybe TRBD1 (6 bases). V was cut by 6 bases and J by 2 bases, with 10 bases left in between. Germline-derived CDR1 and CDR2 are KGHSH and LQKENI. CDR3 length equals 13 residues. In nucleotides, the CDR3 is TGTGCCAGCTCTCCAGGACAGCAAGAGACCCAGTACTTC. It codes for CASSPGQQETQYF.

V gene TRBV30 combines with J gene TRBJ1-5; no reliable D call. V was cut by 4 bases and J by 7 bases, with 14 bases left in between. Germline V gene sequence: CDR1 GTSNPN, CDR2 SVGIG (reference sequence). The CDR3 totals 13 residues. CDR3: CAWNFRGGQPQHF. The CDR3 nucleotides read TGTGCCTGGAATTTCCGTGGCGGGCAGCCCCAGCATTTT. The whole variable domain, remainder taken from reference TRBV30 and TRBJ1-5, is SQTIHQWPATLVQPVGSPLSLECTVEGTSNPNLYWYRQAAGRGLQLLFYSVGIGQISSEVPQNLSASRPQDRQFILSSKKLLLSDSGFYLCAWNFRGGQPQHFGDGTRLSIL.

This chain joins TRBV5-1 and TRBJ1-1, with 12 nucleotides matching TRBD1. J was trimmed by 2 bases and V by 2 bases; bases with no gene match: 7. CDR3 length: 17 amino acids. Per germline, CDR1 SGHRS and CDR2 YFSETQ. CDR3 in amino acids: CASSFAGTGGPNTEAFF. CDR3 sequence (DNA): TGCGCCAGCAGCTTCGCCGGGACAGGGGGCCCAAACACTGAAGCTTTCTTT.

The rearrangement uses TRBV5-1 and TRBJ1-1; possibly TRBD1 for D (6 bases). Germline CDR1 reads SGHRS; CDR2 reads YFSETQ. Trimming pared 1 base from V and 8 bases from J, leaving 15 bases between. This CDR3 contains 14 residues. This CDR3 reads CASSLFQGRGEAFF. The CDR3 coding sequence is TGCGCCAGCAGCTTGTTTCAGGGGCGCGGGGAAGCTTTCTTT. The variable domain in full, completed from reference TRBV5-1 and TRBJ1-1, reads KAGVTQTPRYLIKTRGQQVTLSCSPISGHRSVSWYQQTPGQGLQFLFEYFSETQRNKGNFPGRFSGRQFSNSRSEMNVSTLELGDSALYLCASSLFQGRGEAFFGQGTRLTVV.

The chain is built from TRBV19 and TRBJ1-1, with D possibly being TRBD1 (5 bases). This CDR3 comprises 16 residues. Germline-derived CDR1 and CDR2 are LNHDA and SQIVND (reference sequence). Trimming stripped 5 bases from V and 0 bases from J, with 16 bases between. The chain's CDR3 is CASSPGGARVNTEAFF. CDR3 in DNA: TGTGCCAGTAGTCCGGGCGGGGCTCGGGTGAACACTGAAGCTTTCTTT.

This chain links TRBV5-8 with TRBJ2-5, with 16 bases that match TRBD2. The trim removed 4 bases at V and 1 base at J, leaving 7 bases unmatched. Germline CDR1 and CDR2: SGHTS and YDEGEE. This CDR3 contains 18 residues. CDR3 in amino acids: CASSLGTSGRAPQETQYF. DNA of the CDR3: TGTGCCAGCAGCCTAGGGACTAGCGGGAGGGCACCCCAAGAGACCCAGTACTTC. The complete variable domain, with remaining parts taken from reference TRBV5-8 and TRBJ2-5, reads EAGVTQSPTHLIKTRGQQATLRCSPISGHTSVYWYQQALGLGLQFLLWYDEGEERNRGNFPPRFSGRQFPNYSSELNVNALELEDSALYLCASSLGTSGRAPQETQYFGPGTRLLVL.

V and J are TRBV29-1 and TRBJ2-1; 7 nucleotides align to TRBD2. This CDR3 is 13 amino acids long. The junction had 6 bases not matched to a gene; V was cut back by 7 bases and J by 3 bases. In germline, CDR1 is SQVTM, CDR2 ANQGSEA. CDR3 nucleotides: TGCAGCGCCCTATTAGCGGGCTACAATGAGCAGTTCTTC. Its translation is CSALLAGYNEQFF.